This TCR beta chain was obtained from a study of T-cell reconstitution after alpha-beta-depleted transplantation in children. TCRbeta library construction was performed incorporating unique molecular identifiers. Using its own MiXCR run on the PCR reads, TCRdb lists one record per CDR3 protein. The data contain approximately 250,000 distinct CDR3 sequences, roughly a tenth of them singletons. In this sample, this clonotype turned up a few times. V was trimmed by 0 bases and J by 3 bases, leaving 12 bases between them. This CDR3 has 16 residues. Germline values: CDR1 MRHNA, CDR2 SNTAGT. Sequences were derived from PBMCs from the stem cell graft donor, sampled from the stem cell graft. The clonotype was recovered from a human donor who donated a stem cell graft to a child with SCID. The V gene is TRBV6-4, the J gene TRBJ2-1, with D tentatively TRBD2 (5 bases). CDR3 sequence reads: CASSDSEDLDYNEQFF. CDR3 in DNA: TGTGCCAGCAGTGACTCTGAGGACTTGGACTACAATGAGCAGTTCTTC.